The T cell receptor (beta chain) described here comes from a study of vaccination and CD4 T cells after COVID-19 (dated by TCRdb to between 2020 and 2023). Regarding the complete study: SARS-CoV-2 positivity had been established in the convalescent patients by nasal swab PCR, and mild disease was recorded in roughly ten of these patients and severe disease in one. Post-vaccine blood samples were taken a median of around 70 days after the second vaccine dose, with a range of roughly 13 to 250 days. As controls, cultures received a CEFX viral epitope pool (the positive control), an HIV-1 Nef peptide pool (the negative control), or no peptide at all. Each participant got two doses of either the Pfizer-BioNTech BNT162b2 vaccine (n=8) or the Moderna mRNA-1273 vaccine (n=2). The spike-specific CD4+ TCR repertoire was compared before and after mRNA vaccination in over nine COVID-19 convalescent patients and a few infection-naive healthy vaccine recipients. Culture stimuli were overlapping spike peptide pools from SARS-CoV-2 and from the common cold coronaviruses HCoV-NL63, HCoV-OC43 and HCoV-229E. Post-COVID blood samples from convalescent patients were collected a median of approximately 93 days after diagnosis, with a range of roughly 30 to 161 days. The convalescent cohort included six males and four females, with two Hispanic individuals, seven Caucasians, two Asians and one multiracial person.

The germline V gene encodes CDR1 DFQATT and CDR2 SNEGSKA (reference sequence). Trimmed from V: 6 bases; trimmed from J: 6 bases; junction bases lacking a gene match: 6. Measured from the cysteine to the phenylalanine, the CDR3 is 12 residues long. The kept DNA is CDR3 alone, 36 bases in frame from the first base. Library generation was performed with PCR. DNA from cultured CD4+ T cells underwent TCR sequencing with the Oncomine TCR Beta short-read assay at the Johns Hopkins FTIC core. The QIAamp micro DNA kit was used to extract genomic DNA from the cultured CD4+ T cells. Oncomine TCR Beta libraries from cultured CD4+ T cells were pooled with unique dual indexes and sequenced on an Illumina iSeq 100. The published analysis was carried out like this. Non-productive sequences were removed, and CDR3s that did not start with C, did not end with F or W, or were shorter than 7 amino acids were discarded. The MANAFEST web application identified antigen-specific clonotypes by comparing peptide-stimulated wells against reference wells and other culture wells. For a clone to be called positive, the clone needed an FDR below 0.05, an odds ratio above 5, and a productive frequency above 0.1% in at least two of three replicate wells. A clonotype was classed as cross-reactive if the clonotype showed significant expansion both in SARS-CoV-2 spike wells and in at least one common cold coronavirus spike condition. CDR3 homology was assessed with Levenshtein distances (stringdist) and unrooted phylogenetic trees (ape) in R version 3.6.1. The public reads were reprocessed in TCRdb via fastp at Q25 and MiXCR, keeping in-frame beta chains. One record per CDR3 amino acid sequence lists the most common genes and DNA. These V and J calls derive from TCRdb rather than the authors' analysis. Within this sample are about 9,200 distinct CDR3 sequences, with approximately 50% of them counted one time only. The ten largest clones take up around 40% of the sample.

In light of the paper, this sample's treatment or condition label describes: approximately nine-day PBMC culture with coronavirus spike peptide pools or control peptides (ViraFEST assay). The study used the ViraFEST assay, which expanded antigen-specific T cells with peptide pools and then identified expanded clonotypes by TCR sequencing. The convalescent patients' positive SARS-CoV-2 PCR tests fell between March and December 2020, which was before the Alpha, Beta and Delta variants emerged in the United States. Each well held 2.2 million or so PBMCs cultured with roughly 10 ug/ml peptide pools in IMDM containing 5% human AB serum and around 9 IU/ml IL-2. Half of the culture medium was replaced with fresh IL-2-containing medium on days 3 and 7. After 9 to 10 days of culture, CD4+ T cells were isolated by negative selection using the EasySep CD4+ T cell isolation kit. PBMCs were separated from whole blood using Ficoll-Paque Plus gradient centrifugation and then either used fresh or cryopreserved at -140C. Culture conditions were generally each tested in triplicate wells.

Overall study results and their limits: Among convalescent patients, a median 86.3% of the SARS-CoV-2-reactive clones seen after vaccination appeared only after vaccination, which suggests priming specific to the vaccine. The median count of SARS-CoV-2-reactive clonotypes went up from 20 to 25 after infection to a few dozen after vaccination, although the change was not significant. Relatively few convalescent patients were included in the study, and early timepoints after natural infection were not analyzed. Of the vaccine-specific clones in convalescent patients, 304 of 307, or nearly all, reacted only to SARS-CoV-2 spike and did not cross-react with common cold coronaviruses.

Points on this clonotype: Its recognized antigen is unknown. Within one base of it there is no much larger clone, and no base qualities were kept.

The sequenced sample was CD4+ T cells from blood, cultured in vitro. This receptor was identified in a human donor who had recovered from COVID-19. The chain was built from TRBV20-1 and TRBJ1-2; 8 nucleotides in the junction match TRBD1. The CDR3 amino acid sequence is: CSARTGWNGYTF. The nucleotide sequence is TGCAGTGCAAGGACAGGGTGGAATGGCTACACCTTC.